This T cell receptor (beta chain) stems from a study of blood T cell repertoires in COVID-19. Turning to the study itself: The analysed material was cDNA or gDNA that came from T cells, B-cell-depleted T cells, or PBMCs.

Seattle participants joined during active infection and were tracked over time. In the authors' workflow: Amplification of reference gene primers provided the estimated nucleated cell counts. The table came from immunoSEQ multiplex PCR; TCRdb's copy has only in-frame clones and leaves some out. That table supplies the V and J calls and clone size; D and trimming were determined from the DNA. This sample yields around 290,000 clones, of which about 89% are seen a single time; 2.2% belongs to the top ten. This clone was found once. Germline V gene data show CDR1 as SGDLS and CDR2 as YYNGEE. The CDR3 consists of 16 residues. V was trimmed by 0 bases and J by 1 base, leaving 11 bases between them.

The rearrangement joins TRBV9 to TRBJ2-1; D possibly corresponds to TRBD2 (5 bases). The source of this sequence is a woman aged 25 to 39 with COVID-19, enrolled during active disease. The specimen sequenced was peripheral blood. CDR3 in amino acids: CASSVDGLTSYNEQFF. The CDR3 DNA follows: TGTGCCAGCAGCGTAGACGGACTTACATCCTACAATGAGCAGTTCTTC.